These 21 T cell receptor beta chains were all obtained from the same sample, sequenced in a study of Ad26.COV2.S vaccination and SARS-CoV-2 variants. Data came from immunoSEQ multiplex PCR; TCRdb stores just in-frame clones and leaves some out. The sample holds a few hundred thousand clones, less than 95% seen once. The treatment is: some 20 received Ad26.COV2.S at low or high dose, single or two shots; five or six received placebo; per-sample allocation not given. The investigators took samples on day 63 after the first vaccine or placebo injection. Material: peripheral blood, obtained in a trial of Ad26.COV2.S vaccine versus placebo. Receptors originate from a person aged 18-65 years who received the Ad26.COV2.S COVID-19 vaccine or a placebo.

The V call is TRBV6-5, the J call TRBJ1-3, with D unclear. Germline V gene lookup returns CDR1 MNHEY and CDR2 SVGAGI. This CDR3 has 13 amino acids. V lost 8 bases to trimming and J lost 2 bases, with 10 bases between them. This CDR3 is CASGPPPGNTIYF. The DNA of the CDR3 is TGTGCCAGCGGGCCCCCTCCTGGAAACACCATATATTTT.

This chain links TRBV27 with TRBJ2-1; D might be TRBD2 (6 bases). Germline assignment: CDR1 MNHEY and CDR2 SMNVEV (reference sequence). V was trimmed by 4 bases and J by 4 bases, leaving 17 bases between them. The CDR3 is 16 amino acids. The CDR3 DNA follows: TGTGCCAGCAGTTCATCCCAATGGGAGGTTTACAATGAGCAGTTCTTC. It specifies CASSSSQWEVYNEQFF.

This chain connects TRBV4-1 to TRBJ1-1; D is perhaps TRBD1 (5 bases). The CDR3 loop spans 15 amino acids. Germline V gene lookup returns CDR1 MGHRA and CDR2 YSYEKL. V was cut by 0 bases and J by 3 bases, with 11 bases left in between. The CDR3: CASSQDWGRDTEAFF. The CDR3 nucleotides read TGCGCCAGCAGCCAAGATTGGGGGAGAGACACTGAAGCTTTCTTT.

This clone has a single count. The J gene is TRBJ2-2, the V gene TRBV7-9; 13 bases fit TRBD2. The germline V gene encodes CDR1 SEHNR and CDR2 FQNEAQ (reference sequence). V lost 5 bases, J lost 1 base, and 10 bases stayed unmatched. CDR3 length: 19 residues. CDR3 amino acids: CASSHPLAGGQQNTGELFF. Written as DNA, the CDR3 is TGTGCCAGCAGCCACCCACTAGCGGGAGGGCAGCAGAACACCGGGGAGCTGTTTTTT. The full variable domain, rest sourced from reference TRBV7-9 and TRBJ2-2, is DTGVSQNPRHKITKRGQNVTFRCDPISEHNRLYWYRQTLGQGPEFLTYFQNEAQLEKSRLLSDRFSAERPKGSFSTLEIQRTEQGDSAMYLCASSHPLAGGQQNTGELFFGEGSRLTVL.

V gene TRBV9 combines with J gene TRBJ2-2; 16 bases line up with TRBD2. J lost 1 base, V lost 0 bases, and 9 bases had no gene match. The CDR3 sequence is 21 residues long. Germline CDR1 reads SGDLS; CDR2 reads YYNGEE. As DNA, the CDR3 is TGTGCCAGCAGCGTAGCTAGGGGACTAGCGGGAGGGCCAAGGAACACCGGGGAGCTGTTTTTT. The encoded protein is CASSVARGLAGGPRNTGELFF.

In DNA, the CDR3 is TGTGCCAGCAGCTCAAGGGGACTAGCGGGAGCTATTAAGCAGTTCTTC. Residues: CASSSRGLAGAIKQFF. The chain has TRBV7-9 and TRBJ2-1; TRBD2 agrees at 14 bases. The V gene's germline CDR1 is SEHNR and CDR2 FQNEAQ (reference sequence). Trimming removed 4 bases from V and 11 bases from J; junction bases left unmatched: 10. This CDR3 has 16 residues. The full variable domain, rest sourced from reference TRBV7-9 and TRBJ2-1, is DTGVSQNPRHKITKRGQNVTFRCDPISEHNRLYWYRQTLGQGPEFLTYFQNEAQLEKSRLLSDRFSAERPKGSFSTLEIQRTEQGDSAMYLCASSSRGLAGAIKQFFGPGTRLTVL.

There are a few counts of this clone. CDR3 sequence (DNA): TGTGCCAGCAGCTTGGAGGGTGGCAATCAGCCCCAGCATTTT. Amino acids: CASSLEGGNQPQHF. The genes are TRBV5-4 and TRBJ1-5; D not certain. This CDR3 is 14 amino acids long. The germline V and J ends were trimmed by 0 bases and 2 bases, with 6 bases remaining between them. Per the germline V gene, CDR1 is SGHNT and CDR2 is YYREEE (reference sequence). The full variable domain, rest sourced from reference TRBV5-4 and TRBJ1-5, is ETGVTQSPTHLIKTRGQQVTLRCSSQSGHNTVSWYQQALGQGPQFIFQYYREEENGRGNFPPRFSGLQFPNYSSELNVNALELDDSALYLCASSLEGGNQPQHFGDGTRLSIL.

This clone was counted once. The chain recombines TRBV29-1 with TRBJ1-2; D not resolved. The length of the CDR3 is 12 residues. Looked up from germline, CDR1 is SQVTM and CDR2 is ANQGSEA. Trimming pared 3 bases from V and 4 bases from J, leaving 9 bases between. The CDR3 nucleotides are TGCAGCGTTGAGAATCGCTTCTATGGCTACACCTTC. This translates into CSVENRFYGYTF. Based on the CDR3 plus reference TRBV29-1 and TRBJ1-2, the full variable domain is SAVISQKPSRDICQRGTSLTIQCQVDSQVTMMFWYRQQPGQSLTLIATANQGSEATYESGFVIDKFPISRPNLTFSTLTVSNMSPEDSSIYLCSVENRFYGYTFGSGTRLTVV.

The chain combines TRBV7-2 with TRBJ2-7, with D hard to call. This CDR3 region has 14 residues. V was shortened by 0 bases and J by 2 bases, with 8 bases between the two germline ends. Germline CDR1 reads SGHTA; CDR2 reads FQGNSA. CDR3 sequence (DNA): TGTGCCAGCAGCTTAGCTCTGGGTCCCTACGAGCAGTACTTC. Encoded protein: CASSLALGPYEQYF. Filled out from reference TRBV7-2 and TRBJ2-7, the complete variable domain reads GAGVSQSPSNKVTEKGKDVELRCDPISGHTALYWYRQSLGQGLEFLIYFQGNSAPDKSGLPSDRFSAERTGGSVSTLTIQRTQQEDSAVYLCASSLALGPYEQYFGPGTRLTVT.

This clone was picked up one time. This chain connects TRBV5-5 to TRBJ1-5; D possibly corresponds to TRBD1 (5 bases). Germline V gene lookup returns CDR1 SGHKS and CDR2 YYEKEE (reference sequence). V was shortened by 0 bases and J by 4 bases, with 11 bases between the two germline ends. The length of the CDR3 is 15 residues. The CDR3: CASSLGWPGNQPQHF. The DNA of the CDR3 is TGTGCCAGCAGCTTGGGATGGCCAGGGAATCAGCCCCAGCATTTT.

This clone was detected once. This chain connects TRBV6-2 or TRBV6-3 to TRBJ1-5; 10 bases match TRBD1. Germline assignment: CDR1 MNHEY and CDR2 SVGEGT. Trimming cost V 2 bases and J 4 bases; bases outside gene matches: 2. This CDR3 has 15 amino acids. Written as DNA, the CDR3 is TGTGCCAGCAGTTACGGGACAGGGGAAAATCAGCCCCAGCATTTT. This translates into CASSYGTGENQPQHF.

The rearrangement uses TRBV27 and TRBJ2-1, with D hard to call. The V gene's germline CDR1 is MNHEY and CDR2 SMNVEV (reference sequence). V dropped 0 bases and J dropped 3 bases, with 12 bases sitting between them. There are 16 residues in the CDR3. The CDR3 DNA is TGTGCCAGCAGTTTATCGGCTCCTTATTTCTACAATGAGCAGTTCTTC. Its translation is CASSLSAPYFYNEQFF.

V usage is TRBV13 and J usage is TRBJ2-4, with D possibly being TRBD2 (5 bases). The V end lost 3 bases, the J end lost 0 bases, and 12 bases lay between the germline ends. Germline lookup yields CDR1 PRHDT and CDR2 FYEKMQ (reference sequence). The CDR3 extends over 16 amino acids. The CDR3 nucleotides read TGTGCCAGCAGCTTGAAGGACGGGGTAGCCAAAAACATTCAGTACTTC. As protein: CASSLKDGVAKNIQYF. Filled out from reference TRBV13 and TRBJ2-4, the complete variable domain reads AAGVIQSPRHLIKEKRETATLKCYPIPRHDTVYWYQQGPGQDPQFLISFYEKMQSDKGSIPDRFSAQQFSDYHSELNMSSLELGDSALYFCASSLKDGVAKNIQYFGAGTRLSVL.

J is TRBJ2-7 and V is TRBV15; 8 bases match TRBD2. Unmatched junction bases numbered 16, after V lost 6 bases and J lost 6 bases. Germline lookup yields CDR1 LNHNV and CDR2 YYDKDF (reference sequence). This CDR3 region has 16 residues. The CDR3 region is CATRNSLRGDGVEQYF. In nucleotides, the CDR3 is TGTGCCACCAGGAATTCACTGCGGGGGGATGGGGTCGAGCAGTACTTC.

J is TRBJ2-3 and V is TRBV27, with TRBD2 matching 9 bases. The CDR3 covers 21 residues. The V gene end was trimmed by 6 bases and the J gene end by 6 bases; junction bases not matched to a gene: 28. CDR1 and CDR2 from the germline V gene are MNHEY and SMNVEV (reference sequence). CDR3 loop: CASRRNSPTTRSGRIIDTQYF. The CDR3 DNA sequence: TGTGCCAGCAGGCGCAACTCTCCGACGACTCGCAGCGGGAGGATCATTGATACGCAGTATTTT.

The chain uses TRBV4-1 and TRBJ1-1; D ambiguous. Trimming stripped 1 base from V and 6 bases from J, with 12 bases between. CDR1 and CDR2 from the germline V gene are MGHRA and YSYEKL. This CDR3 is built from 14 residues. The CDR3 bases are TGCGCCAGCAGCCAAGGGGTAGGTCCACCTGAAGCTTTCTTT. It codes for CASSQGVGPPEAFF.

The chain is built from TRBV5-6 and TRBJ2-7, with 7 bases that match TRBD2. The ends lost 1 base at V and 3 bases at J; junction bases unmatched: 4. Germline V gene sequence: CDR1 SGHDT, CDR2 YYEEEE. This CDR3 region has 14 residues. The CDR3 bases are TGTGCCAGCAGCTTGCTGGGGGGGGACTACGAGCAGTACTTC. Translating it yields CASSLLGGDYEQYF.

CDR3 DNA sequence: TGTGCCAGTACCACGAACACTGAAGCTTTCTTT. Protein: CASTTNTEAFF. This chain connects TRBV19 to TRBJ1-1; D gene ambiguous. The CDR3 runs to 11 residues. V was cut by 7 bases and J by 1 base, with 4 bases left in between. Germline V gene data show CDR1 as LNHDA and CDR2 as SQIVND (reference sequence).

The chain joins TRBV19 to TRBJ1-5; tentatively, D is TRBD1 (5 bases). CDR1 is LNHDA and CDR2 is SQIVND in the germline V gene (reference sequence). The V and J ends lost 3 bases and 10 bases respectively, with 10 bases between them. The CDR3 is 12 amino acids. CDR3 region: CASSIDGGPQHF. The CDR3 bases are TGTGCCAGTAGTATCGATGGGGGTCCCCAGCATTTT.

V usage is TRBV27 and J usage is TRBJ1-6, with D perhaps matching TRBD1 (6 bases). The CDR3 runs to 15 residues. V lost 5 bases, J lost 7 bases, and 15 bases lay in between. Germline V gene lookup returns CDR1 MNHEY and CDR2 SMNVEV (reference sequence). The chain's CDR3 is CASSPGTSTNSPLHF. CDR3 coding DNA: TGTGCCAGCAGTCCAGGGACATCAACGAATTCACCCCTCCACTTT.

This clone was observed once. CDR3 loop: CASRETTSGNNEQFF. As DNA, the CDR3 is TGTGCCAGCAGGGAGACGACTAGCGGTAACAATGAGCAGTTCTTC. This sequence joins TRBV2 and TRBJ2-1; 9 bases are a match to TRBD2. The germline gives CDR1 SNHLY, CDR2 FYNNEI. The CDR3 extends over 15 amino acids. J lost 5 bases, V lost 6 bases, and 8 bases had no gene match. The entire variable domain, with the rest obtained from reference TRBV2 and TRBJ2-1, is as follows: EPEVTQTPSHQVTQMGQEVILRCVPISNHLYFYWYRQILGQKVEFLVSFYNNEISEKSEIFDDQFSVERPDGSNFTLKIRSTKLEDSAMYFCASRETTSGNNEQFFGPGTRLTVL.